Below, one T cell receptor beta chain is given with its context. As yet, its antigen is unknown. Germline CDR1 reads SGHAT; CDR2 reads FQNNGV. The V segment lost 1 base and the J segment 5 bases; nucleotides outside the gene matches: 9. The CDR3 covers 17 residues. These data are taken from a study of beta chain features in type 1 diabetes. Findings and caveats of the study: A definitive answer on HLA type influencing TCRB rearrangement was not reached here. VDJ junctions from patients with type 1 diabetes contained fewer insertions and more deletions.

The whole isolated RNA underwent reverse transcription, so sequencing captured expressed TCRB transcripts. TCRdb's copy holds only in-frame clones and misses some; the assay was immunoSEQ multiplex PCR. The profile shows 450,000 to 600,000 clones, around 28% of them singletons. Sequencing used naive CD4+ T cells from blood. V gene TRBV11-2 combines with J gene TRBJ2-5, with TRBD2 matching 11 bases. The source is a man aged 18-30 years in good health. Here the CDR3 reads CASSLGPSGRLGETQYF. Here the CDR3 DNA reads TGTGCCAGCAGCTTAGGTCCTAGCGGGAGGCTGGGGGAGACCCAGTACTTC.